The 8 T cell receptor beta chains below come from one sample, sequenced in a study of HIV-infected children after antiretroviral therapy interruption. RNA-based 3' RACE libraries used unique molecular identifiers. TCRdb recomputed calls from the 3' RACE reads with MiXCR, one row per CDR3 protein. The sample lists around 40,000 distinct CDR3 sequences, about 7% occurring once. Treatment described: PENTA 11 planned treatment interruption arm or continuous ART arm. The specimen comprised CD45RA+ CD4+ T cells from PBMCs, pooled from several time points, sampled from a donor given antiretroviral therapy, either interrupted or continuous. Specified subset: naive CD4+ CD45RA+ CD45RO- T cells. These receptors all stem from a pool of human donors with HIV.

This clonotype was recorded many times. The J gene is TRBJ1-1, the V gene TRBV6-4; possible D gene TRBD1, 6 bases. This CDR3 region has 14 residues. V was trimmed by 7 bases and J by 8 bases, leaving 20 bases between them. Germline CDR1 is MRHNA and CDR2 is SNTAGT. This CDR3 is CASKPDWGREEAFF. CDR3 sequence (DNA): TGTGCCAGCAAACCAGATTGGGGGCGAGAGGAAGCTTTCTTT.

The genes are TRBV24-1 and TRBJ2-1; 10 nucleotides match TRBD1. V was clipped by 3 bases and J by 6 bases; unmatched bases: 7. CDR1 is KGHDR, CDR2 SFDVKD, per germline. This CDR3 comprises 16 residues. CDR3 residues: CATSDPGTGDRNEQFF. As DNA, the CDR3 is TGTGCCACCAGTGATCCCGGGACAGGGGATCGCAATGAGCAGTTCTTC.

This clonotype was seen repeatedly, ten times or more. At one end, the junction sequence differs from germline, possibly due to a read error. The chain employs TRBV4-1 and TRBJ2-7; D may correspond to TRBD1 or TRBD2 (5 bases each). This CDR3 region has 14 residues. Per germline, CDR1 MGHRA and CDR2 YSYEKL. The DNA of the CDR3 is TGTGCCAGCAGCCAAGACTGGGGGTTCTATGAACAGTACTTC. It encodes CASSQDWGFYEQYF.

Ten or more counts support this clonotype. An end of the junction differs from the germline gene, which may be a read error. The rearrangement uses TRBV12-3 or TRBV12-4 and TRBJ2-7; D is unclear. The CDR3 covers 13 residues. The CDR3 spells CASSSRSSYEQCF. In nucleotides, the CDR3 is TGTGCCAGCAGTTCCAGGAGCTCCTATGAACAGTGCTTC.

In its sample, this clonotype was seen many times. The chain links TRBV28 to TRBJ2-7; 7 positions agree with TRBD2. Germline CDR1 reads MDHEN; CDR2 reads SYDVKM. With V trimmed by 6 bases and J by 0 bases, 5 bases remained unmatched. The CDR3 has 14 amino acids. The chain's CDR3 is CASRTRGSSYEQYF. The CDR3 region has the DNA TGTGCCAGCAGAACTCGCGGGAGCTCCTACGAGCAGTACTTC.

This clonotype showed up many times. The chain uses TRBV7-9 and TRBJ2-1; the match to TRBD1 covers 8 bases. The CDR3 consists of 15 residues. Germline CDR1 reads SEHNR; CDR2 reads FQNEAQ (reference sequence). J lost 7 bases, V lost 5 bases, and 10 bases had no gene match. The CDR3 DNA reads as TGTGCCAGCAGCGTACCCAGGGGGCGCATGAATGAGCAGTTCTTC. Its translation is CASSVPRGRMNEQFF.

This rearrangement joins TRBV20-1 to TRBJ2-5; TRBD2 aligns across 9 bases. Losses at the gene ends were 3 bases for V and 4 bases for J; bases not matched to a gene: 6. Germline CDR1 reads DFQATT; CDR2 reads SNEGSKA (reference sequence). The CDR3 runs 14 residues. CDR3 nucleotides: TGCAGTGCTAGGGCTAGCGGGACTCGAGAGACCCAGTACTTC. Residues: CSARASGTRETQYF.

V and J are TRBV20-1 and TRBJ1-5, with no clear D. This CDR3 contains 14 residues. Looked up from germline, CDR1 is DFQATT and CDR2 is SNEGSKA (reference sequence). Trimming left V 1 base short and J 11 bases short, with 18 bases between. The CDR3 region is CSARVARFGLTQHF. CDR3 in DNA: TGCAGTGCTAGAGTCGCCAGGTTCGGATTGACCCAGCATTTT.